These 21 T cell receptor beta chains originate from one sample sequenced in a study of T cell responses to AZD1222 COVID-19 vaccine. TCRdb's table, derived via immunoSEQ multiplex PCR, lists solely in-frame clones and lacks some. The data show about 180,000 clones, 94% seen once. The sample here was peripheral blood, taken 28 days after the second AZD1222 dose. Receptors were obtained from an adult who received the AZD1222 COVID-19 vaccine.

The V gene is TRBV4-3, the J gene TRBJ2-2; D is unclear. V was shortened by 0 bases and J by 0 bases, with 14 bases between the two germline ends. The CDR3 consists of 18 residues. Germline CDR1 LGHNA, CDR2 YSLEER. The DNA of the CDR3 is TGCGCCAGCAGCCAAGAGACGTCCCTTAGTACGAACACCGGGGAGCTGTTTTTT. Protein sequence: CASSQETSLSTNTGELFF.

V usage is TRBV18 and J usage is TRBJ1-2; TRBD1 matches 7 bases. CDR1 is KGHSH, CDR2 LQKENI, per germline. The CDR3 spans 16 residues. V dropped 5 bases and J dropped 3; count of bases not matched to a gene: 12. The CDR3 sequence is CASSTFTQGLDYGYTF. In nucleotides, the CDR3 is TGTGCCAGCTCAACTTTCACACAGGGGCTCGACTATGGCTACACCTTC.

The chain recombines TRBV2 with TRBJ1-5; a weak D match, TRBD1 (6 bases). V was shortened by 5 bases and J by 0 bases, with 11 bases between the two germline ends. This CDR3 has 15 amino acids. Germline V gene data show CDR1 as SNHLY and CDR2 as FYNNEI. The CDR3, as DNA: TGTGCCAGCAGTTTACAGGGTAATAGCAATCAGCCCCAGCATTTT. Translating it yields CASSLQGNSNQPQHF. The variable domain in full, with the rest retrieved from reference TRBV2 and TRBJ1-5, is EPEVTQTPSHQVTQMGQEVILRCVPISNHLYFYWYRQILGQKVEFLVSFYNNEISEKSEIFDDQFSVERPDGSNFTLKIRSTKLEDSAMYFCASSLQGNSNQPQHFGDGTRLSIL.

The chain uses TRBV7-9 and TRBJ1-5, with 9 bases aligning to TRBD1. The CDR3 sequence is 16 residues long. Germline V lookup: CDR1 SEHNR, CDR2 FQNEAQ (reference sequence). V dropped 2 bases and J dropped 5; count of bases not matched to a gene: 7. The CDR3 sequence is CASSLSGTGFDQPQHF. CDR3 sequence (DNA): TGTGCCAGCAGCTTATCCGGGACAGGGTTTGATCAGCCCCAGCATTTT.

CDR3 nucleotide sequence: TGCAGCGTTGTCGACAGCTACGAGCAGTACTTC. It translates to CSVVDSYEQYF. The V and J genes are TRBV29-1 and TRBJ2-7, with D perhaps matching TRBD1 (5 bases). The CDR3 contains 11 residues. Germline assignment: CDR1 SQVTM and CDR2 ANQGSEA. The ends were cut back, 4 bases at V and 3 bases at J, with 7 bases in the middle.

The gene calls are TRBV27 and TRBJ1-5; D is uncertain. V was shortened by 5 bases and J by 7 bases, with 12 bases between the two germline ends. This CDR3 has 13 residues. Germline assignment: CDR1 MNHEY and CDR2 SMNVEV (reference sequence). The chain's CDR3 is CASSPRVSQPQHF. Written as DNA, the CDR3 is TGTGCCAGCAGTCCTCGAGTTTCACAGCCCCAGCATTTT.

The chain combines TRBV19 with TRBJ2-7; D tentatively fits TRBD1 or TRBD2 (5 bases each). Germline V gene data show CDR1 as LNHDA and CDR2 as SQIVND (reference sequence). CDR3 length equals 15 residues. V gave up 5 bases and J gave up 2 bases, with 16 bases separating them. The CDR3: CASSVGLSRAYEQYF. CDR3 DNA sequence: TGTGCCAGTAGTGTCGGACTCTCCAGGGCCTACGAGCAGTACTTC.

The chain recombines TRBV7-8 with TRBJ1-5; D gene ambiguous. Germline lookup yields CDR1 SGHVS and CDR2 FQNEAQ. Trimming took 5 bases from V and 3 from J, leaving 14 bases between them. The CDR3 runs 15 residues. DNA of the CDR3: TGTGCCAGCAGCCCCCTGGATGGTTTCAATCAGCCCCAGCATTTT. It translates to CASSPLDGFNQPQHF.

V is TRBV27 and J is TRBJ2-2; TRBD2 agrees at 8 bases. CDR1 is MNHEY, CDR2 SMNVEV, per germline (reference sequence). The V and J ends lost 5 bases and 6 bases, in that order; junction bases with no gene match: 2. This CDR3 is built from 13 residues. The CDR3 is CASSLRGAGELFF. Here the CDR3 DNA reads TGTGCCAGCAGTCTGCGGGGGGCCGGGGAGCTGTTTTTT.

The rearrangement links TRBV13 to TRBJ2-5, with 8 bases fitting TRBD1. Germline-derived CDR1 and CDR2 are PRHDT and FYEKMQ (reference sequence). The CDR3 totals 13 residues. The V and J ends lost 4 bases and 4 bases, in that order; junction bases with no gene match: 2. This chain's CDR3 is CASSYGQGETQYF. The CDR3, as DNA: TGTGCCAGCAGCTACGGACAGGGAGAGACCCAGTACTTC. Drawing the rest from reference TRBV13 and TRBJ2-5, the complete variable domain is AAGVIQSPRHLIKEKRETATLKCYPIPRHDTVYWYQQGPGQDPQFLISFYEKMQSDKGSIPDRFSAQQFSDYHSELNMSSLELGDSALYFCASSYGQGETQYFGPGTRLLVL.

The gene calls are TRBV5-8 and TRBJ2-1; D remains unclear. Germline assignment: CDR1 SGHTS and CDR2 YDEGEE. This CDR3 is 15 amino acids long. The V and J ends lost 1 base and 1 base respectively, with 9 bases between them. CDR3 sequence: CASSLTTTSYNEQFF. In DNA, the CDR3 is TGTGCCAGCAGCTTGACTACCACATCCTACAATGAGCAGTTCTTC.

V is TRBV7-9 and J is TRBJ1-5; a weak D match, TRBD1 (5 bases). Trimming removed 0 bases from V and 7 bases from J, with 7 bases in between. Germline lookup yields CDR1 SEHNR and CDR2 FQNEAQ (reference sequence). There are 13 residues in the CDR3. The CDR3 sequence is CASSLAEGQPQHF. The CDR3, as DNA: TGTGCCAGCAGCTTAGCGGAGGGGCAGCCCCAGCATTTT. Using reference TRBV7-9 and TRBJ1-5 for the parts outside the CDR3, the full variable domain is DTGVSQNPRHKITKRGQNVTFRCDPISEHNRLYWYRQTLGQGPEFLTYFQNEAQLEKSRLLSDRFSAERPKGSFSTLEIQRTEQGDSAMYLCASSLAEGQPQHFGDGTRLSIL.

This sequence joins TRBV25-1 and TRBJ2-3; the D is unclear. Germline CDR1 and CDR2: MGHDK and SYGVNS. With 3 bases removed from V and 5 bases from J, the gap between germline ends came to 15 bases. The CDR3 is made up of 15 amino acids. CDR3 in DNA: TGTGCCAGCAGTGATTTGGGGTATGACAAAGATACGCAGTATTTT. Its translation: CASSDLGYDKDTQYF.

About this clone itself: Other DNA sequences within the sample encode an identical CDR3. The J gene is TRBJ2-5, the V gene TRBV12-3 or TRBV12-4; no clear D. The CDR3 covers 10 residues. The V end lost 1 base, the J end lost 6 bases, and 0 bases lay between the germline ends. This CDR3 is CASSLETQYF. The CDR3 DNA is TGTGCCAGCAGTTTAGAGACCCAGTACTTC.

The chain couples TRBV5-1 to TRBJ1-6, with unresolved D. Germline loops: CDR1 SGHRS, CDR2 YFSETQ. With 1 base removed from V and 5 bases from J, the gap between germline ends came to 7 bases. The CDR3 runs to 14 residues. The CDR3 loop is CASSLTGNNSPLHF. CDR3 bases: TGCGCCAGCAGCTTGACCGGGAATAATTCACCCCTCCACTTT.

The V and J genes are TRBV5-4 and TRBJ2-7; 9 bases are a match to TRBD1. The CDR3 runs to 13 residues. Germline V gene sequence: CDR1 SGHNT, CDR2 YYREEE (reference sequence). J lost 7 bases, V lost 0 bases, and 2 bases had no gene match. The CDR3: CASSLGTGDEQYF. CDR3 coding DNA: TGTGCCAGCAGCTTGGGGACAGGGGATGAGCAGTACTTC. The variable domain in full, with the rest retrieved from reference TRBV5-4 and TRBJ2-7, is ETGVTQSPTHLIKTRGQQVTLRCSSQSGHNTVSWYQQALGQGPQFIFQYYREEENGRGNFPPRFSGLQFPNYSSELNVNALELDDSALYLCASSLGTGDEQYFGPGTRLTVT.

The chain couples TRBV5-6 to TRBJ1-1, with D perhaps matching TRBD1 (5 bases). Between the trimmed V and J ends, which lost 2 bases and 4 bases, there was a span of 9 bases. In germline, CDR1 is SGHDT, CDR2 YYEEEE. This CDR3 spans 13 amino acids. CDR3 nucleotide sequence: TGTGCCAGCAGCTTTTCCAGGGCCACTGAAGCTTTCTTT. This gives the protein CASSFSRATEAFF.

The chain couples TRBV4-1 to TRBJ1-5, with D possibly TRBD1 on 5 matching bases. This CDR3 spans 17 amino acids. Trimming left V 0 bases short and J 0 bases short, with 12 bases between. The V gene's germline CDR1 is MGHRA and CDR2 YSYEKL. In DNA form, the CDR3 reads TGCGCCAGCAGCCAAGATACGACAGAGTATAGCAATCAGCCCCAGCATTTT. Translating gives CASSQDTTEYSNQPQHF.

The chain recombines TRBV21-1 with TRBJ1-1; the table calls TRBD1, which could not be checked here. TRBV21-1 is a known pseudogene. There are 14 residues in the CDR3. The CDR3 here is CASTRTGRNTEAFF. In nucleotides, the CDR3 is TGTGCCAGCACGCGGACAGGGAGGAACACTGAAGCTTTCTTT.

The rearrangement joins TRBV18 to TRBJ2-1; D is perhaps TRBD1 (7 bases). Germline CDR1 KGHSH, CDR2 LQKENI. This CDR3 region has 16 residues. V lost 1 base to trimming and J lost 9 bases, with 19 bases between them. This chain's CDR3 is CASSPRRGPTPIEQFF. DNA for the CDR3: TGTGCCAGCTCACCACGGAGGGGGCCCACCCCCATTGAGCAGTTCTTC.

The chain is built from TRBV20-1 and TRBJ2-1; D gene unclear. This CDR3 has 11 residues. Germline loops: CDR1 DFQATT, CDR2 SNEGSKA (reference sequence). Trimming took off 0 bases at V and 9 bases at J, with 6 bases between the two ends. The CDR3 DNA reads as TGCAGTGCTAGAGATCCCCCTGAGCAGTTCTTC. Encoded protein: CSARDPPEQFF.